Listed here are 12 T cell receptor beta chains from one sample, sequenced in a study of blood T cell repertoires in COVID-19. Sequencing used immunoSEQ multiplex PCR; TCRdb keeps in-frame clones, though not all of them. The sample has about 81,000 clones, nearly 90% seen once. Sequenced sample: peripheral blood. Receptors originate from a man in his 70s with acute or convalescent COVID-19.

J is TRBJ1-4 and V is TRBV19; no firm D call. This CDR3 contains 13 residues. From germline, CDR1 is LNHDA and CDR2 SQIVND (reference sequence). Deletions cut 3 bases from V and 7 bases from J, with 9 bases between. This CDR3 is CASSIPGVEKLFF. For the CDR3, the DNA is TGTGCCAGTAGTATCCCCGGTGTTGAAAAACTGTTTTTT. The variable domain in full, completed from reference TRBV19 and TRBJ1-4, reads DGGITQSPKYLFRKEGQNVTLSCEQNLNHDAMYWYRQDPGQGLRLIYYSQIVNDFQKGDIAEGYSVSREKKESFPLTVTSAQKNPTAFYLCASSIPGVEKLFFGSGTQLSVL.

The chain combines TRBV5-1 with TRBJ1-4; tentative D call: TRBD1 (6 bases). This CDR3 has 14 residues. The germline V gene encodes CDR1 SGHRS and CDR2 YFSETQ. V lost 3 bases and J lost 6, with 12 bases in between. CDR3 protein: CASSSGQPYEKLFF. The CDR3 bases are TGCGCCAGCAGCTCCGGACAGCCTTATGAAAAACTGTTTTTT.

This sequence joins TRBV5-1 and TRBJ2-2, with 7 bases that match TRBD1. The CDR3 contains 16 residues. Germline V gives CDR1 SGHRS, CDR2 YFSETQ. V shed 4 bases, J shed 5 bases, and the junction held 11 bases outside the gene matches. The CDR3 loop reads CASSRDRLEVTGELFF. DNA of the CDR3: TGCGCCAGCAGCCGGGACAGACTGGAGGTTACCGGGGAGCTGTTTTTT.

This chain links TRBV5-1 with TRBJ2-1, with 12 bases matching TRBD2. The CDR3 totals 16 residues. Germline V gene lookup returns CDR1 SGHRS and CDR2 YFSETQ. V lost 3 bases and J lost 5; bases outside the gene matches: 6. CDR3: CASSSFTSGGHNEQFF. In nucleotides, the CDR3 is TGCGCCAGCAGCTCCTTCACTAGCGGGGGGCACAATGAGCAGTTCTTC.

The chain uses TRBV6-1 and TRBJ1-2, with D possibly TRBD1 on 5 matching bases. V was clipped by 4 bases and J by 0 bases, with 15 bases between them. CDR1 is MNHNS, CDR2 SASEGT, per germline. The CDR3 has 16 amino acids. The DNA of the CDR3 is TGTGCCAGCAGTGGGCTGTCCCCGGACACTAACTATGGCTACACCTTC. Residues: CASSGLSPDTNYGYTF.

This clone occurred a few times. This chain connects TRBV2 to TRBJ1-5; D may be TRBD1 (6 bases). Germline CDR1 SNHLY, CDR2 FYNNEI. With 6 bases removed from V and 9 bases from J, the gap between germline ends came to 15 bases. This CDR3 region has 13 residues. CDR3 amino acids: CASRDRGPGPQHF. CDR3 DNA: TGTGCCAGCAGGGACAGAGGCCCAGGGCCCCAGCATTTT.

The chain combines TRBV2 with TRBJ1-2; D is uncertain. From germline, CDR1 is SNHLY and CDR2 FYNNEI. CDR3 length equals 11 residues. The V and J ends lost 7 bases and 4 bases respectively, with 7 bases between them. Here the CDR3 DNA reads TGTGCCAGCACGGTATCCTATGGCTACACCTTC. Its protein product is CASTVSYGYTF.

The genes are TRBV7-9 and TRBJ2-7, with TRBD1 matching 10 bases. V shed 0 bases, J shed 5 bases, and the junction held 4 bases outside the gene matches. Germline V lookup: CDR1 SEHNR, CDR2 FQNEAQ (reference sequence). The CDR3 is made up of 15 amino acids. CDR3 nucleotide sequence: TGTGCCAGCAGCTTAGCCGGGACAGGGGATCACGAGCAGTACTTC. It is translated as CASSLAGTGDHEQYF.

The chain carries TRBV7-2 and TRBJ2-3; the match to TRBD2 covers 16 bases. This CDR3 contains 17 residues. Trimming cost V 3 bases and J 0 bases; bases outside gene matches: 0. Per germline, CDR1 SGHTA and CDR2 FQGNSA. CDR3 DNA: TGTGCCAGCAGCTTGGGACTAGCGGGAGGGAGCACAGATACGCAGTATTTT. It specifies CASSLGLAGGSTDTQYF.

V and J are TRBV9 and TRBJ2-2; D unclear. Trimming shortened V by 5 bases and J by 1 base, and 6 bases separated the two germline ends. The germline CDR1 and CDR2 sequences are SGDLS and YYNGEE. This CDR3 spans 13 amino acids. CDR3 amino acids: CASSPGNTGELFF. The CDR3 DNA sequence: TGTGCCAGCAGTCCAGGGAACACCGGGGAGCTGTTTTTT.

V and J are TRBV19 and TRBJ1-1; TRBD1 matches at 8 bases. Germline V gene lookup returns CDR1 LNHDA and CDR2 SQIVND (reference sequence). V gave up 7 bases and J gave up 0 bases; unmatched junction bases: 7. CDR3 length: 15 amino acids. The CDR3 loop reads CASKPGGYMNTEAFF. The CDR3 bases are TGTGCCAGTAAGCCAGGGGGCTACATGAACACTGAAGCTTTCTTT.

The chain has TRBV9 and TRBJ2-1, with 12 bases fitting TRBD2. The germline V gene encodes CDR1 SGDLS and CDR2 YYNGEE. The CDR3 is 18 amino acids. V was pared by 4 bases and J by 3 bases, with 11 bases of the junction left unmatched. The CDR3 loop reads CASSSRTSGEGHYNEQFF. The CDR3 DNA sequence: TGTGCCAGCAGCTCACGGACTAGCGGGGAGGGCCACTACAATGAGCAGTTCTTC.